These 20 T cell receptor beta chains were sequenced from one sample in a study of cytomegalovirus exposure and HLA in healthy donors. Some clones are missing from TCRdb's copy, which holds only in-frame ones; the method was immunoSEQ multiplex PCR. The repertoire holds roughly 150,000 clones, with around nine tenths as singletons. Sequenced input: PBMCs. The receptors stem from a man aged 18 to 35 in good health and CMV-seropositive.

The rearrangement uses TRBV7-2 and TRBJ2-1; 7 bases match TRBD2. CDR1 is SGHTA and CDR2 is FQGNSA in the germline V gene. CDR3 size: 15 residues. Trimming took 3 bases from V and 10 from J; bases not matched to a gene: 12. CDR3 coding DNA: TGTGCCAGCAGCTTCCGGGACTACCGAGTCCTCGAGCAGTTCTTC. Protein: CASSFRDYRVLEQFF. The variable domain in full, with the rest retrieved from reference TRBV7-2 and TRBJ2-1, is GAGVSQSPSNKVTEKGKDVELRCDPISGHTALYWYRQSLGQGLEFLIYFQGNSAPDKSGLPSDRFSAERTGGSVSTLTIQRTQQEDSAVYLCASSFRDYRVLEQFFGPGTRLTVL.

The genes are TRBV5-1 and TRBJ2-1; the match to TRBD2 covers 11 bases. There are 15 residues in the CDR3. V was pared by 3 bases and J by 4 bases, with 3 bases of the junction left unmatched. The germline V gene encodes CDR1 SGHRS and CDR2 YFSETQ. CDR3 protein: CASSSTSGKYNEQFF. The CDR3 DNA reads TGCGCCAGCAGCTCGACTAGCGGGAAATACAATGAGCAGTTCTTC.

The rearrangement links TRBV7-9 to TRBJ2-2; 8 bases align to TRBD2. This CDR3 contains 18 residues. The germline V gene encodes CDR1 SEHNR and CDR2 FQNEAQ (reference sequence). V gave up 5 bases and J gave up 3 bases; unmatched junction bases: 14. CDR3: CASSPSFWREDYTGELFF. CDR3 in DNA: TGTGCCAGCAGCCCATCATTCTGGCGGGAGGATTACACCGGGGAGCTGTTTTTT.

This chain joins TRBV5-5 and TRBJ2-1; D call uncertain. The CDR3 contains 16 residues. Trimming took off 1 base at V and 8 bases at J, with 19 bases between the two ends. CDR1 and CDR2 (germline): SGHKS, YYEKEE (reference sequence). The CDR3 nucleotides read TGTGCCAGCAGCTTGCTACTCGTTGAGGCCAAGGATGAGCAGTTCTTC. Translated, it gives CASSLLLVEAKDEQFF.

Comment on this clone: The sample holds other DNA sequences that translate to the same CDR3. Written as DNA, the CDR3 is TGTGCCAGCTCCCGCGGACAGGGGGCTGATACGCAGTATTTT. This encodes CASSRGQGADTQYF. This chain uses TRBV18 with TRBJ2-3; 11 positions agree with TRBD1. The CDR3 loop spans 14 amino acids. Looked up from germline, CDR1 is KGHSH and CDR2 is LQKENI. After removal of 6 bases from V and 6 bases from J, the junction contained 5 bases not matched to a gene.

The CDR3 spells CASSRKREGWNEQFF. CDR3 DNA: TGTGCCAGTAGTAGAAAGCGGGAGGGTTGGAATGAGCAGTTCTTC. The rearrangement links TRBV19 to TRBJ2-1, with TRBD2 matching 10 bases. This CDR3 spans 15 amino acids. After removal of 4 bases from V and 7 bases from J, the junction contained 7 bases not matched to a gene. Germline CDR1 and CDR2: LNHDA and SQIVND (reference sequence).

The chain couples TRBV2 to TRBJ2-4; 8 bases align to TRBD2. Trimming removed 4 bases from V and 3 bases from J; junction bases left unmatched: 8. The germline CDR1 and CDR2 sequences are SNHLY and FYNNEI. The CDR3 covers 16 residues. The CDR3 sequence is CASSGPGLGNKNIQYF. In DNA, the CDR3 is TGTGCCAGCAGTGGACCGGGACTAGGGAACAAAAACATTCAGTACTTC.

The V gene is TRBV28, the J gene TRBJ2-7, with D maybe TRBD1 (6 bases). Germline values: CDR1 MDHEN, CDR2 SYDVKM. The CDR3 has 15 amino acids. Trimming pared 3 bases from V and 3 bases from J, leaving 15 bases between. CDR3 loop: CASSFSRGMSYEQYF. CDR3 coding DNA: TGTGCCAGCAGTTTCTCCAGGGGTATGAGCTACGAGCAGTACTTC.

The CDR3 protein is CASSLDRGAYNEQFF. As DNA, the CDR3 is TGTGCCAGCAGCTTAGACAGGGGGGCCTACAATGAGCAGTTCTTC. The chain carries TRBV7-2 and TRBJ2-1; TRBD1 agrees at 8 bases. The germline CDR1 and CDR2 sequences are SGHTA and FQGNSA. The ends lost 1 base at V and 2 bases at J; junction bases unmatched: 1. CDR3 length: 15 residues. The complete variable domain, with remaining parts taken from reference TRBV7-2 and TRBJ2-1, reads GAGVSQSPSNKVTEKGKDVELRCDPISGHTALYWYRQSLGQGLEFLIYFQGNSAPDKSGLPSDRFSAERTGGSVSTLTIQRTQQEDSAVYLCASSLDRGAYNEQFFGPGTRLTVL.

CDR3 bases: TGTGCCTGGAGTGTCAGGGCAGGCACTGAAGCTTTCTTT. Residues: CAWSVRAGTEAFF. The chain recombines TRBV30 with TRBJ1-1; D might be TRBD1 (5 bases). In germline, CDR1 is GTSNPN, CDR2 SVGIG (reference sequence). V lost 0 bases to trimming and J lost 4 bases, with 9 bases between them. The CDR3 spans 13 residues.

The chain couples TRBV6-1 to TRBJ1-2; D is perhaps TRBD1 (5 bases). Germline CDR1 reads MNHNS; CDR2 reads SASEGT. This CDR3 comprises 17 residues. Trimming took 3 bases from V and 1 from J, leaving 18 bases between them. The CDR3 DNA follows: TGTGCCAGCAGTGATCGACAGTGGATCTATGGTAACTATGGCTACACCTTC. This translates into CASSDRQWIYGNYGYTF.

The chain combines TRBV27 with TRBJ2-7, with TRBD2 matching 11 bases. J gave up 2 bases and V 7 bases, and 10 bases lay outside the gene matches. This CDR3 has 16 residues. Germline CDR1 and CDR2: MNHEY and SMNVEV (reference sequence). As DNA, the CDR3 is TGTGCCAGCAAGATTCAAATTAGCGGGAGGGCCTACGAGCAGTACTTC. It specifies CASKIQISGRAYEQYF.

The chain uses TRBV7-9 and TRBJ2-1, with D unclear. The CDR3 is made up of 15 amino acids. Trimming shortened V by 0 bases and J by 6 bases, and 12 bases separated the two germline ends. CDR1 is SEHNR and CDR2 is FQNEAQ in the germline V gene (reference sequence). The CDR3, as DNA: TGTGCCAGCAGCTTAGCTGCACTGTCCGTCAATGAGCAGTTCTTC. Protein: CASSLAALSVNEQFF.

V gene TRBV6-5 combines with J gene TRBJ2-2, with TRBD2 matching 7 bases. Germline assignment: CDR1 MNHEY and CDR2 SVGAGI. The J segment lost 5 bases and the V segment lost 10 bases, leaving 10 bases of the junction unmatched. The CDR3 totals 14 residues. The CDR3 loop reads CATQASGRTGELFF. In DNA form, the CDR3 reads TGTGCCACCCAAGCGTCCGGGAGGACCGGGGAGCTGTTTTTT.

This clone was seen just once. The chain recombines TRBV30 with TRBJ2-7; D is undetermined. CDR1 and CDR2 from the germline V gene are GTSNPN and SVGIG (reference sequence). The ends were cut back, 3 bases at V and 2 bases at J, with 20 bases in the middle. The CDR3 consists of 16 residues. The CDR3 reads CAWSAHWSVSTYEQYF. The DNA of the CDR3 is TGTGCCTGGAGCGCACATTGGAGCGTCTCTACCTACGAGCAGTACTTC.

The genes are TRBV5-1 and TRBJ2-7, with 9 nucleotides matching TRBD2. Germline CDR1 reads SGHRS; CDR2 reads YFSETQ. Trimming cost V 1 base and J 4 bases; bases outside gene matches: 6. The CDR3 length is 15 residues. The CDR3 reads CASSLISGRIYEQYF. CDR3 bases: TGCGCCAGCAGCTTGATCAGCGGGAGGATATACGAGCAGTACTTC.

This chain links TRBV6-5 with TRBJ2-3, with a possible D match to TRBD2 (6 bases). Trimming pared 2 bases from V and 10 bases from J, leaving 13 bases between. Germline V gene data show CDR1 as MNHEY and CDR2 as SVGAGI. The CDR3 length is 13 residues. The CDR3 is CASSYTTGEAQYF. The CDR3 DNA sequence: TGTGCCAGCAGTTACACCACGGGAGAGGCGCAGTATTTT.

This chain connects TRBV6-1 to TRBJ1-4; D is unresolved. The V end was cut by 3 bases, the J end by 4 bases, with 9 bases between. The CDR3 spans 14 residues. In germline, CDR1 is MNHNS, CDR2 SASEGT. The CDR3, as DNA: TGTGCCAGCAGTGATTTCGGTTATAATGAAAAACTGTTTTTT. It is translated as CASSDFGYNEKLFF.

The rearrangement joins TRBV7-9 to TRBJ2-1; 10 bases map to TRBD2. After removal of 8 bases from V and 7 bases from J, the junction contained 11 bases not matched to a gene. CDR3 size: 15 residues. Looked up from germline, CDR1 is SEHNR and CDR2 is FQNEAQ (reference sequence). CDR3 amino acids: CASVRGTSEGNEQFF. As DNA, the CDR3 is TGTGCCAGCGTCCGTGGGACTAGCGAAGGGAATGAGCAGTTCTTC.

This clone was found once. J is TRBJ2-2 and V is TRBV6-5; 7 nucleotides align to TRBD2. The CDR3 covers 15 residues. CDR1 and CDR2 (germline): MNHEY, SVGAGI. The V segment lost 8 bases and the J segment 2 bases; nucleotides outside the gene matches: 8. The CDR3 loop reads CASGPGLPNTGELFF. The CDR3 coding sequence is TGTGCCAGCGGACCGGGACTACCCAACACCGGGGAGCTGTTTTTT.